The entry below gives a single T cell receptor beta chain sequence along with its context. What it binds is not known. These data are taken from a study of OX40 agonist ivuxolimab in advanced cancers. As for the study in general: Previous treatment with anti-PD-1, anti-PD-L1 or anti-CTLA-4 therapy was allowed; roughly 40% had received some.

V lost 4 bases and J lost 4; bases outside the gene matches: 11. Germline lookup yields CDR1 SGHDN and CDR2 FVKESK. CDR3 length: 16 residues. Data came from immunoSEQ multiplex PCR; TCRdb stores just in-frame clones and leaves some out. The sample consists of some 75,000 clones, around nine tenths of them appearing once. Whole-study findings and limits: Among the nonresponders, some also had low normalized T-cell clonal expansion.

The TCR sequence derives from an adult with an advanced solid tumor such as melanoma, head and neck, liver or kidney cancer. Sequences were derived from CD4+ or CD8+ T cells sorted from blood, sampled in a trial of the OX40 agonist ivuxolimab. This chain connects TRBV14 to TRBJ2-5; 8 nucleotides line up with TRBD1. The CDR3 here is CASSRAGQGWGETQYF. CDR3 nucleotides: TGTGCCAGCAGCCGGGCCGGACAGGGTTGGGGAGAGACCCAGTACTTC.